This T cell receptor (beta chain) was retrieved from a study of T cells in Graves' hyperthyroidism and ophthalmopathy (dated 2019 in TCRdb). For context, the study as a whole: Peripheral blood samples were taken at the time of initial diagnosis, prior to any treatment. Whether ophthalmopathy could be predicted prospectively was tested in an independent validation cohort made up of 18 to 20 hyperthyroidism patients plus 17 patients who later progressed to ophthalmopathy. The paper reports TCR Vbeta CDR3 sequencing of some 140 peripheral blood samples: around 45 ophthalmopathy, 75 to 80 hyperthyroidism and about 17 progressor patients. TCR V-J signatures able to tell the groups apart were searched for in a discovery cohort of around 95 patients, of whom more than 40 had Graves' ophthalmopathy and about 60 had stable Graves' hyperthyroidism. After blood sampling, hyperthyroidism patients were treated with methimazole at a starting dose of 30 mg daily, and ophthalmopathy patients were treated with high-dose intravenous methylprednisolone. The roughly 91 discovery patients were randomly divided into training and test sets at a 7:3 ratio. The study also compared thyroid tissue and blood T-cell repertoires from 6 or 7 Graves' hyperthyroidism patients.

Measured from the cysteine to the phenylalanine, the CDR3 is 13 residues long. Only the CDR3 DNA is retained, 39 bases long and in frame from the first base. V lost 4 bases and J lost 10 bases; the stretch between them is 17 bases long. CDR1 and CDR2 are drawn from the germline V gene: SGHDT, YYEEEE. This clonotype was seen a handful of times. The specificity of this receptor is unknown. Base qualities are not at hand, and no much larger clone is one base apart. Amplification of TCR beta CDR3 regions was carried out from RNA transcripts. The first round of RT-PCR for the TCR CDR3 was performed with the HTBI primer set and the Qiagen OneStep RT-PCR kit. Libraries were constructed in a second round of multiplex PCR, after which size selection and purification were performed. Sequencing of the libraries was done on an Illumina HiSeq2000 using paired-end 100 bp reads. The study's own analysis went as follows. Raw data were processed with SOAPnuke, discarding reads with adapters, uncalled bases, mean Phred below 15, or no exact constant-primer or identifier match. High-quality paired reads were merged with COPE v1.2.5, and unique nucleotide sequences were defined as clonotypes. MiTCR v1.1 was used to align the clonotypes against IMGT TRBV, TRBD and TRBJ reference segments. The analysis was restricted to V-J combinations with a frequency above 0.0001, which together covered around 99% of the repertoires. The TCS score was defined as F50 (clonal expansion) divided by E x V (chaos), with BLOSUM62-based TCRdist calculated between CDR3 peptides within each V-J. Welch's t-statistics and random forest reduced around 520 V-J features to fewer than 15, which were used in a naive Bayes classifier (R e1071). Through fastp at Q25 and MiXCR, TCRdb rebuilt clones from the public reads, retaining in-frame beta chains. Rows merge per CDR3 protein into single entries with the most common DNA and genes. These V and J calls derive from TCRdb rather than the authors' analysis. In all, the sample holds 500,000 to 550,000 distinct CDR3 sequences, and around 21% of those were seen once. In total, the top ten clones hold 26% of the sample.

Stable Graves' hyperthyroidism was defined as no progression to ophthalmopathy during 18 months of follow-up. Hyperthyroidism patients were newly diagnosed, had a disease duration of under 2 months, and were aged 18 to 65 years. Any patient with an uncontrolled infection, another autoimmune disease, pregnancy or lactation was excluded. Diagnoses were based on clinical symptoms, serum thyroxine and TRAb, thyroid ultrasound and orbital computed tomography. Ficoll-Paque density gradient centrifugation was used to isolate PBMCs from about 10 ml of fresh peripheral blood. Total RNA was extracted with Trizol reagent, and quality was checked on an Agilent 2100 Bioanalyzer. On the study overall, not on this receptor specifically: Most expanded thyroid clonotypes (frequency above 0.001) were also detected in blood, suggesting blood repertoires may reflect thyroid immune responses. Ophthalmopathy was separated from stable hyperthyroidism by a 13 V-J signature model, with 85% to 90% sensitivity and 81% to 82% specificity obtained in cross-validation and 80%/75% obtained in testing. Sample size was not statistically predetermined, and investigators were not blinded to group allocation. In validation, the model predicted progression to ophthalmopathy a median of roughly 6.2 months before onset, with roughly 71% sensitivity and almost 75% specificity.

The source is a man between 18 and 35 years old with Graves' hyperthyroidism. The sequencing input was blood. The receptor chain draws on TRBV5-6 and TRBJ1-1; a tentative D call is TRBD1 (5 bases match). The bases read TGTGCCAGCAGCCTGGGGGAGGGCGTGGGAGCTTTCTTT. The encoded protein is CASSLGEGVGAFF.